This T cell receptor beta chain was profiled in a study of tumor-infiltrating lymphocytes in primary liver carcinoma. With 4 bases clipped from V and 0 bases from J, the junction kept 3 bases outside the gene matches. The CDR3 totals 17 residues. The germline gives CDR1 LNHDA, CDR2 SQIVND (reference sequence). The roughly 17-31 mg bulk tissue piece was not sorted before simultaneous RNA and DNA extraction. Without exception, tumor samples held over 90% viable tumor cells. Concerning this clonotype: This clone may be a read error of a much larger clone one base away.

A constant-region primer served to make TCR beta cDNA from approximately 490 ng total RNA. Employing slightly modified ARM-PCR, three nested multiplex PCR rounds were run, and these gave rise to the TCR beta libraries. Both of the initial two PCR rounds ran for about 9 cycles and employed TRBV1-TRBV30 forward primers alongside a C-beta reverse primer. TCRdb re-called the multiplex PCR reads through MiXCR, storing one row per CDR3 protein. The sample gives 100,000 or so distinct CDR3 sequences, around 83% of which show up once; approximately 20% is in the top ten. The gene calls are TRBV19 and TRBJ2-6; 10 bases match TRBD1. The sample consisted of liver tumor tissue from sampling region 3. The subset is: tumor region T3, left-lateral pole. The clonotype was recovered from a middle-aged man with primary liver carcinoma and hepatitis B virus infection. The CDR3 protein is CASSTWTGGSGANVLTF. For the CDR3, the DNA is TGTGCCAGTAGTACGTGGACAGGGGGCTCTGGGGCCAACGTCCTGACTTTC.